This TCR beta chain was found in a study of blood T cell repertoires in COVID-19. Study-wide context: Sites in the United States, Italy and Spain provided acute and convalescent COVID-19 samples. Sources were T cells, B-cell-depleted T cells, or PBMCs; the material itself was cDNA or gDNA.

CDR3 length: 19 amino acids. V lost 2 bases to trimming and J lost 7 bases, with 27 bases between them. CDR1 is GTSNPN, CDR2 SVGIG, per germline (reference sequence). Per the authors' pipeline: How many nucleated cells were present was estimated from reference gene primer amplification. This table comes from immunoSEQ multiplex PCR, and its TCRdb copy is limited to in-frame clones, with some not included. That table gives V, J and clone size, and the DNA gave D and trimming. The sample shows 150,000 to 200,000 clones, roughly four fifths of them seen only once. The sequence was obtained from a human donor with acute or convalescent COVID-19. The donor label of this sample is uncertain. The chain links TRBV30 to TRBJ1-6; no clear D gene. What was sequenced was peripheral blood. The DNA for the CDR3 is TGTGCCTGGAGTTTTTTCTCCGGGGATTTGCAGGCGGGGAATTCACCCCTCCACTTT. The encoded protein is CAWSFFSGDLQAGNSPLHF.